This entry features one T cell receptor (beta chain) sequence. Antigen: not known. Other DNA sequences from this sample encode an identical CDR3 as well. The CDR3 covers 14 residues. J was trimmed by 4 bases and V by 7 bases; bases with no gene match: 6. Looked up from germline, CDR1 is SQVTM and CDR2 is ANQGSEA. Assay: immunoSEQ multiplex PCR; the TCRdb copy retains only in-frame clones and omits some. Of under 60,000 clones in the sample, 70% to 80% were seen once. The sample is drawn from a study of a mutant IDH1 vaccine in newly diagnosed glioma. Study at large: Treated individuals were about 62% male and approximately 40% female, averaging about 40 years of age. At week 47 came visit V13, while visit V12 had come at week 35.

Noted time point: week 35, safety follow-up. Every vaccination contained 300 ug of the mutant IDH1 20-mer peptide and was paired with topical imiquimod. Vaccinations, eight in total, occurred in weeks 1, 3, 5, 7, 11, 15, 19, 23. Specimen: PBMCs, collected from a glioma patient whose treatment included an IDH1 peptide vaccine. The TCR comes from a man between 40 and 49 years old with glioma. The V call is TRBV29-1, the J call TRBJ2-2; 10 bases align to TRBD2. The CDR3 protein is CSARTSGLTGELFF. In DNA form, the CDR3 reads TGCAGCGCAAGGACTAGCGGCCTCACCGGGGAGCTGTTTTTT.